These 2 T cell receptor beta chains were sequenced from one sample in a study of blood T cell repertoires in COVID-19. Sequencing was performed with immunoSEQ multiplex PCR; in TCRdb, only in-frame clones are kept and a portion is missing. The sample contains 160,000 or so clones, 65% to 85% of which appear only once. Sequencing was done on a sample of peripheral blood. These receptors came from a woman of 80 years or more with acute or convalescent COVID-19.

This rearrangement joins TRBV29-1 to TRBJ1-1, with D maybe TRBD1 (6 bases). Germline loops: CDR1 SQVTM, CDR2 ANQGSEA. This CDR3 has 11 amino acids. The CDR3 region is CSGTMNTEAFF. The DNA of the CDR3 is TGCTCCGGGACAATGAACACTGAAGCTTTCTTT.

The chain links TRBV6-1 to TRBJ1-6; perhaps TRBD1 as D (5 bases). V was shortened by 3 bases and J by 7 bases, with 10 bases between the two germline ends. This CDR3 has 14 amino acids. Looked up from germline, CDR1 is MNHNS and CDR2 is SASEGT. The CDR3 DNA sequence: TGTGCCAGCAGTGAGGGGGGATTCAATTCACCCCTCCACTTT. Protein: CASSEGGFNSPLHF.